Listed below are T cell receptor beta chains from one sample, sequenced in a study of T cells in Graves' hyperthyroidism and ophthalmopathy. TCRdb re-called the multiplex PCR reads with MiXCR, one entry per CDR3 protein. The sample holds fewer than 550,000 distinct CDR3 sequences, about a sixth seen once. The specimen was blood. The source of these receptors is a woman between 18 and 29 years old with Graves' hyperthyroidism. Each CDR3 is given with its conserved first and last residue. A D gene is named only where the DNA matches it firmly. Expanded clones are given a class, and other clones once, few, many or no size at all.

clone_size j_call d_call v_call cdr3_nt cdr3_aa
many TRBJ2-1 - TRBV29-1 TGCAGCGTTGAAGATTCCCCCCCGGGTTTCGGTGAGCAGTTCTTC CSVEDSPPGFGEQFF
few TRBJ1-5 - TRBV15 TGTGCTACCAGCAGACGAGGGGGATTGGGCAATCAGCCCCAGCATTTT CATSRRGGLGNQPQHF
many TRBJ1-2 - TRBV6-1 TGTGCCAGCAGAAGGGCCGAGACAAACTATGGCTACACCTTC CASRRAETNYGYTF
many TRBJ2-1 - TRBV10-3 TGTGCCATCAGTGAGTCCGGGAGACAGTTAATCAATGAGCAGTTCTTC CAISESGRQLINEQFF
many TRBJ2-1 - TRBV20-1 TGCAGTGCTAGAGATCTTGGCGGGCCCAATGAGCAGTTCTTC CSARDLGGPNEQFF
many TRBJ1-1 - TRBV6-1 TGTGCCAGCAGGGCGTTCAGAACTGAAGCTTTCTTT CASRAFRTEAFF
many TRBJ1-3 TRBD1 TRBV10-3 TGTGCCATCAGTGAGTCCCTAGGACAGGGGAGCTCTGGAAACACCATATATTTT CAISESLGQGSSGNTIYF
many TRBJ2-7 - TRBV12-3/TRBV12-4 TGTGCCAGCAGTTCAACAGGGGAGGGAAAGCGCGAGCAGTACTTC CASSSTGEGKREQYF
many TRBJ2-1 - TRBV15 TGTGCCACCAGCACAGGGTCAGGCGATGAGCAGTTCTTC CATSTGSGDEQFF
- TRBJ2-5 TRBD2 TRBV7-9 TGTGCCAGCAGCTTACTCCCGGGACTAGCGGGGGGGCAGGGAGAGACCCAGTACTTC CASSLLPGLAGGQGETQYF
- TRBJ2-5 TRBD2 TRBV6-1 TGTGCCAGCAGTATCCCCGGACTAGCTGCCCAGTACTTC CASSIPGLAAQYF